The present T cell receptor beta chain was sequenced within a study of cytomegalovirus exposure and HLA in healthy donors. PCR involved 60 Vbeta and 13 Jbeta primers. The data were produced by immunoSEQ multiplex PCR, yet TCRdb's version contains in-frame clones alone and is incomplete. Across 130,000 or so clones, the top ten clones capture around 2.4% of the sample. The germline V and J ends were trimmed by 6 bases and 1 base, with 12 bases remaining between them. The CDR3 is made up of 14 amino acids. Germline assignment: CDR1 LNHDA and CDR2 SQIVND (reference sequence). The source is a woman younger than 35 in good health and CMV-seronegative. The chain recombines TRBV19 with TRBJ1-1; possible D gene TRBD1, 5 bases. Sequenced input: PBMCs. The CDR3, as DNA: TGTGCCAGTAGCCTTGGACAAGAGAACACTGAAGCTTTCTTT. It specifies CASSLGQENTEAFF.